Listed below are T cell receptor beta chains from one sample, sequenced in a study of T-cell memory formation after mild COVID-19. MiXCR was run by TCRdb on the 5' RACE reads, yielding one entry per CDR3 protein. The sample carries 100,000 to 150,000 distinct CDR3 sequences, about 17% recorded once. Sequences were obtained from PBMCs or a T cell subset sorted from them (not recorded which). These receptors all come from a man in his late teens or twenties who had mild COVID-19 (a few samples of this study predate the infection). Cell type and time point are not known. Each CDR3 is given with its conserved first and last residue. D genes are given only for firm matches. Not every row has a clone size; where given, it reads once, few, many or a size class.

v_gene	abundance	j_gene	d_gene	CDR3nt	CDR3aa
TRBV28	few	TRBJ1-6	TRBD1	TGTGCCAGCAGTTTATCCCAGGGGGTAGGGGGGAATTCACCCCTCCACTTT	CASSLSQGVGGNSPLHF
TRBV5-1	many	TRBJ2-3	.	TGCGCCAGCAGCTTGGAGCCCCGAAAGACAGATACGCAGTATTTT	CASSLEPRKTDTQYF
TRBV29-1	many	TRBJ2-5	.	TGCACCGGGTTAGGGGGTGTTGAGACCCAGTACTTC	CTGLGGVETQYF
TRBV20-1	few	TRBJ2-3	.	TGCAGTGCTAGCAGGGGGGCGCGCACAGATACGCAGTATTTT	CSASRGARTDTQYF
TRBV4-1	.	TRBJ2-7	TRBD2	TGCGCCAGCAGCAGGGGTAGCGGGGGGTATTCCTACGAGCAGTACTTC	CASSRGSGGYSYEQYF
TRBV29-1	.	TRBJ1-2	.	TGCAGCGTTGGCACGGTACAGGACTATGGCTACACCTTC	CSVGTVQDYGYTF
TRBV20-1	few	TRBJ1-1	.	TGCAGTGCTAGAGATCTCCCGTCGGGGAACACTGAAGCTTTCTTT	CSARDLPSGNTEAFF
TRBV5-1	.	TRBJ1-1	TRBD1	TGCGCCAGCAGCTCGGGACAGGGGGCTTGGGGCACTGAAGCTTTCTTT	CASSSGQGAWGTEAFF
TRBV5-1	few	TRBJ2-2	.	TGCGCCAGCTCAATGACTCTCGGGGAGCTGTTTTTT	CASSMTLGELFF
TRBV7-9	.	TRBJ2-3	.	TGTGCCAGCAGCTTTACGGTGACAGATACGCAGTATTTT	CASSFTVTDTQYF